Each of the 5 T cell receptor beta chains below was sequenced from the same sample in a study of cytomegalovirus exposure and HLA in healthy donors. Primers: 60 Vbeta forward and 13 Jbeta reverse. Some clones are missing from TCRdb's copy, which holds only in-frame ones; the method was immunoSEQ multiplex PCR. In the table there are roughly 150,000 clones, about 79% of which are singletons. Sequencing was performed on PBMCs. The origin of the receptors is a male donor in good health and CMV-seronegative.

J is TRBJ2-7 and V is TRBV11-2, with D perhaps TRBD1 (6 bases). The CDR3 is 16 amino acids. The germline V gene encodes CDR1 SGHAT and CDR2 FQNNGV. V lost 0 bases and J 3 bases, leaving 15 bases between the germline ends. This chain's CDR3 is CASSLDFATGRYEQYF. The CDR3 DNA follows: TGTGCCAGCAGCTTAGATTTCGCGACAGGCCGCTACGAGCAGTACTTC.

V gene TRBV13 combines with J gene TRBJ1-2; 7 bases agree with TRBD1. This CDR3 comprises 13 residues. Trimming removed 3 bases from V and 6 bases from J; junction bases left unmatched: 4. Germline assignment: CDR1 PRHDT and CDR2 FYEKMQ (reference sequence). The CDR3 bases are TGTGCCAGCAGCTTCCGACAGGGTAATGGCTACACCTTC. Amino acids: CASSFRQGNGYTF.

The rearrangement uses TRBV5-1 and TRBJ1-4; 8 bases are shared with TRBD1. In germline, CDR1 is SGHRS, CDR2 YFSETQ. Trimming cost V 3 bases and J 12 bases; bases outside gene matches: 16. The CDR3 consists of 16 residues. The DNA of the CDR3 is TGCGCCAGCAGCTGGACAGTCGGACAGGGCCCGGTGGAACTGTTTTTT. Protein product: CASSWTVGQGPVELFF.

This clone has only a few counts. The rearrangement uses TRBV6-4 and TRBJ2-1; 11 nucleotides align to TRBD2. With 0 bases clipped from V and 10 bases from J, the junction kept 2 bases outside the gene matches. CDR1 is MRHNA, CDR2 SNTAGT, per germline. This CDR3 has 14 residues. In DNA, the CDR3 is TGTGCCAGCAGTGACTCCGGGACTAGCGGAGAGCAGTTCTTC. Amino acid sequence: CASSDSGTSGEQFF.

This clone occurred a few times. The chain combines TRBV6-1 with TRBJ1-2; TRBD1 might be the D (6 bases). The V end was cut by 0 bases, the J end by 4 bases, with 12 bases between. The germline gives CDR1 MNHNS, CDR2 SASEGT. This CDR3 comprises 15 residues. The CDR3 loop reads CASSEAGHTSYGYTF. The DNA for the CDR3 is TGTGCCAGCAGTGAAGCGGGACACACCTCCTATGGCTACACCTTC.